The 27 T cell receptor beta chains presented below share a single source sample, sequenced in a study of T cell repertoires in cytomegalovirus infection. TCRdb reprocessed the reads via MiXCR and lists one record per CDR3 protein. The table lists 310,000 or so distinct CDR3 sequences, 17% of them singletons. Specimen: PBMCs. The receptors derive from a human donor in good health (CMV status not recorded). Some clones in this sample may be carry-over from other donors' samples.

This chain connects TRBV28 to TRBJ1-5; D unresolved. CDR1 MDHEN and CDR2 SYDVKM come from the germline V gene. This CDR3 spans 12 amino acids. V lost 6 bases, J lost 3 bases, and 6 bases lay in between. CDR3 sequence (DNA): TGTGCCAGCAGGTCAGCCAATCAGCCCCAGCATTTT. It translates to CASRSANQPQHF.

The table lists this clonotype with a few counts. The chain carries TRBV5-4 and TRBJ2-7; D is perhaps TRBD2 (6 bases). CDR3 length: 13 amino acids. The V gene's germline CDR1 is SGHNT and CDR2 YYREEE (reference sequence). The V and J ends lost 4 bases and 6 bases respectively, with 14 bases between them. The CDR3 loop reads CASSPWGGSEQYF. CDR3 nucleotides: TGTGCCAGCAGCCCCTGGGGAGGCAGCGAGCAGTACTTC.

As regards this clonotype: Its ends do not fully match the called genes, so a read error is possible. The chain is built from TRBV11-3 and TRBJ2-2; D unclear. This CDR3 has 14 amino acids. The germline V gene has CDR1 SGHNT and CDR2 YENEEA. CDR3 sequence reads: CASSRSPNPGELFF. The CDR3 DNA reads TGTGCCAGCAGCCGCAGTCCGAACCCCGGGGAGCTGTTTTTT.

This clonotype was counted only a few times. This chain connects TRBV28 to TRBJ1-2; weak D call: TRBD1 (5 bases). This CDR3 spans 14 amino acids. Germline CDR1 and CDR2: MDHEN and SYDVKM. V lost 2 bases and J 7 bases, leaving 14 bases between the germline ends. As DNA, the CDR3 is TGTGCCAGCAGTTTACCCACCGGGACGTCTGGCTACACCTTC. Residues: CASSLPTGTSGYTF.

This clonotype was observed at least ten times. This chain uses TRBV7-6 with TRBJ2-5; perhaps D is TRBD1 or TRBD2 (5 bases each). Per germline, CDR1 SGHVS and CDR2 FNYEAQ. The CDR3 is 15 residues long. The ends were cut back, 0 bases at V and 5 bases at J, with 13 bases in the middle. CDR3 amino acids: CASSLAPGRRETQYF. The CDR3 DNA is TGTGCCAGCAGCTTAGCTCCGGGGCGTAGGGAGACCCAGTACTTC.

V and J are TRBV7-6 and TRBJ1-2; D is perhaps TRBD1 (5 bases). Germline V lookup: CDR1 SGHVS, CDR2 FNYEAQ. Deletions cut 1 base from V and 4 bases from J, with 10 bases between. The CDR3 covers 14 residues. The CDR3 nucleotides read TGTGCCAGCAGCTTAGTGACAGAAGCCTATGGCTACACCTTC. Protein product: CASSLVTEAYGYTF.

The gene calls are TRBV12-3 or TRBV12-4 and TRBJ1-2; the D gene is possibly TRBD1 (6 bases). CDR3 length equals 14 residues. Trimming shortened V by 6 bases and J by 1 base, and 12 bases separated the two germline ends. The CDR3: CASSPTGHNYGYTF. For the CDR3, the DNA is TGTGCCAGCAGCCCCACGGGACATAACTATGGCTACACCTTC.

The chain links TRBV28 to TRBJ2-7, with D perhaps TRBD1 (5 bases). V lost 10 bases to trimming and J lost 2 bases, with 21 bases between them. CDR1 and CDR2 (germline): MDHEN, SYDVKM. The CDR3 extends over 15 amino acids. The CDR3 DNA reads TGTGCCACAGAAAAAGGGGCAGCAATAACCTACGAGCAGTACTTC. Its translation is CATEKGAAITYEQYF. Supplemented by reference TRBV28 and TRBJ2-7, the full variable domain reads DVKVTQSSRYLVKRTGEKVFLECVQDMDHENMFWYRQDPGLGLRLIYFSYDVKMKEKGDIPEGYSVSREKKERFSLILESASTNQTSMYLCATEKGAAITYEQYFGPGTRLTVT.

This sequence joins TRBV2 and TRBJ1-2; no clear D gene. The germline gives CDR1 SNHLY, CDR2 FYNNEI. Trimming removed 0 bases at V and 4 bases at J, with 12 bases between. CDR3 length: 15 residues. The CDR3 protein is CASSEARAGSYGYTF. The CDR3 DNA reads TGTGCCAGCAGTGAAGCTCGGGCAGGTTCCTATGGCTACACCTTC.

This clonotype has only a few counts. The J gene is TRBJ1-6, the V gene TRBV12-3 or TRBV12-4; tentative D call: TRBD1 (6 bases). V was pared by 2 bases and J by 11 bases, with 22 bases between. The CDR3 is made up of 17 amino acids. This CDR3 is CASSLPGSELGGTPLHF. The DNA of the CDR3 is TGTGCCAGCAGTTTACCGGGGTCGGAATTAGGGGGGACACCCCTCCACTTT.

As DNA, the CDR3 is TGTGCCAGCAGCCAAGTCTCGGGGACGATAACTAACTATGGCTACACCTTC. As protein: CASSQVSGTITNYGYTF. This chain connects TRBV4-2 to TRBJ1-2; D is perhaps TRBD1 (5 bases). Germline V gene data show CDR1 as LGHNA and CDR2 as YNFKEQ. This CDR3 comprises 17 residues. V was trimmed by 1 base and J by 0 bases, leaving 15 bases between them.

The table lists this clonotype with a few counts. The chain joins TRBV20-1 to TRBJ1-1; D call uncertain. CDR1 and CDR2 (germline): DFQATT, SNEGSKA (reference sequence). This CDR3 contains 12 residues. Trimming cost V 5 bases and J 6 bases, with 13 bases left between them. In nucleotides, the CDR3 is TGCAGTGCTCCTCGTCTTGGGCCTGAAGCTTTCTTT. Its translation is CSAPRLGPEAFF.

The chain uses TRBV5-4 and TRBJ2-5; 10 bases align to TRBD2. The CDR3 is 14 residues long. From germline, CDR1 is SGHNT and CDR2 YYREEE (reference sequence). Germline trimming cut 4 bases from V and 3 bases from J; bases unmatched to any gene: 3. The CDR3 reads CASSVGLAEETQYF. The CDR3 nucleotides read TGTGCCAGCAGCGTAGGACTAGCGGAAGAGACCCAGTACTTC.

This clonotype was seen repeatedly, ten times or more. The CDR3 loop reads CASSLEATDQPQHF. CDR3 nucleotide sequence: TGTGCCAGCAGCTTAGAGGCAACCGATCAGCCCCAGCATTTT. The V gene is TRBV7-6, the J gene TRBJ1-5; D call uncertain. With 1 base removed from V and 5 bases from J, the gap between germline ends came to 9 bases. CDR3 length equals 14 residues. The germline CDR1 and CDR2 sequences are SGHVS and FNYEAQ.

In its sample, this clonotype was seen a few times. The chain combines TRBV3-1 with TRBJ1-5, with D maybe TRBD1 (5 bases). Trimming cost V 0 bases and J 10 bases, with 16 bases left between them. This CDR3 has 15 residues. Germline V gene sequence: CDR1 LGHDT, CDR2 YNNKEL (reference sequence). CDR3 protein: CASSQDGGGRGPQHF. The DNA for the CDR3 is TGTGCCAGCAGCCAAGATGGGGGAGGGCGCGGTCCCCAGCATTTT.

V and J are TRBV5-4 and TRBJ2-1; 9 bases map to TRBD2. Trimming took 9 bases from V and 7 from J; bases not matched to a gene: 11. The CDR3 runs 14 residues. The germline V gene encodes CDR1 SGHNT and CDR2 YYREEE (reference sequence). CDR3: CATSPGLAGNEQFF. The CDR3 region has the DNA TGTGCCACCTCCCCGGGACTAGCAGGGAATGAGCAGTTCTTC.

This clonotype has a handful of counts. The chain recombines TRBV7-9 with TRBJ2-7, with 12 positions matching TRBD2. V lost 4 bases to trimming and J lost 2 bases; unmatched junction nucleotides: 0. Per germline, CDR1 SEHNR and CDR2 FQNEAQ (reference sequence). CDR3 length equals 14 residues. The CDR3 protein is CASSSSGGAYEQYF. DNA for the CDR3: TGTGCCAGCAGCTCTAGCGGGGGGGCCTACGAGCAGTACTTC.

This clonotype was counted at least ten times. The gene calls are TRBV7-8 and TRBJ2-7; D possibly corresponds to TRBD2 (5 bases). Trimming cost V 8 bases and J 2 bases, with 16 bases left between them. Germline V gene sequence: CDR1 SGHVS, CDR2 FQNEAQ. There are 14 residues in the CDR3. The DNA for the CDR3 is TGTGCCAGCCTCTGGAGGCCGGGCACCTACGAGCAGTACTTC. Its protein is CASLWRPGTYEQYF.

The chain uses TRBV6-2 or TRBV6-3 and TRBJ2-4; perhaps D is TRBD1 or TRBD2 (5 bases each). CDR3 size: 16 residues. Germline CDR1 is MNHEY and CDR2 is SVGEGT. V was shortened by 2 bases and J by 6 bases, with 17 bases between the two germline ends. CDR3 nucleotide sequence: TGTGCCAGCAGTTACCCGAGGGACGCAGAGAGAAACATTCAGTACTTC. It codes for CASSYPRDAERNIQYF.

This rearrangement joins TRBV2 to TRBJ2-1; the match to TRBD2 covers 8 bases. CDR3 size: 15 residues. Trimming cost V 6 bases and J 0 bases; bases outside gene matches: 4. Germline loops: CDR1 SNHLY, CDR2 FYNNEI. The CDR3 region has the DNA TGTGCCAGCAGGGCGACTAGCGCCTCCTACAATGAGCAGTTCTTC. Its protein is CASRATSASYNEQFF.

About this clonotype itself: This may be a read error: a much more frequent sequence differs by one nucleotide. This sequence joins TRBV7-2 and TRBJ2-2; 11 bases line up with TRBD1. V was clipped by 4 bases and J by 4 bases; unmatched bases: 2. The CDR3 runs to 15 residues. Germline lookup yields CDR1 SGHTA and CDR2 FQGNSA. Written as DNA, the CDR3 is TGTGCCAGCAGCTCCGGGACAGGGGGCACCGGGGAGCTGTTTTTT. This codes for CASSSGTGGTGELFF.

This chain joins TRBV12-3 or TRBV12-4 and TRBJ1-4, with unresolved D. Trimming cost V 3 bases and J 5 bases, with 7 bases left between them. CDR3 size: 13 residues. The CDR3 bases are TGTGCCAGCAGTTTGATCCAGAATGAAAAACTGTTTTTT. As protein: CASSLIQNEKLFF.

The chain carries TRBV7-6 and TRBJ2-2; 9 positions agree with TRBD2. The V segment lost 5 bases and the J segment 3 bases; nucleotides outside the gene matches: 4. The CDR3 has 15 amino acids. The germline CDR1 and CDR2 sequences are SGHVS and FNYEAQ. Written as DNA, the CDR3 is TGTGCCAGCAGCCCCCGACTAGCGGACACCGGGGAGCTGTTTTTT. Its protein is CASSPRLADTGELFF.

This clonotype has a handful of counts. V usage is TRBV7-6 and J usage is TRBJ2-2, with TRBD1 identical over 8 bases. The CDR3 is 18 residues long. Germline loops: CDR1 SGHVS, CDR2 FNYEAQ. V lost 1 base, J lost 0 bases, and 7 bases stayed unmatched. CDR3 sequence: CASSLGGDRQPNTGELFF. Written as DNA, the CDR3 is TGTGCCAGCAGCTTAGGGGGGGACAGGCAACCGAACACCGGGGAGCTGTTTTTT. The full variable domain, rest sourced from reference TRBV7-6 and TRBJ2-2, is GAGVSQSPRYKVTKRGQDVALRCDPISGHVSLYWYRQALGQGPEFLTYFNYEAQQDKSGLPNDRFSAERPEGSISTLTIQRTEQRDSAMYRCASSLGGDRQPNTGELFFGEGSRLTVL.

This clonotype was observed many times. This chain uses TRBV14 with TRBJ2-6; TRBD1 matches at 7 bases. The J segment lost 0 bases and the V segment lost 4 bases, leaving 9 bases of the junction unmatched. The V gene's germline CDR1 is SGHDN and CDR2 FVKESK. This CDR3 comprises 18 residues. The CDR3 spells CASSPTGDPDSGANVLTF. CDR3 sequence (DNA): TGTGCCAGCAGCCCCACAGGGGATCCCGACTCTGGGGCCAACGTCCTGACTTTC.

This clonotype was recorded at least ten times. The chain's CDR3 is CASSLDRSFTEAFF. DNA of the CDR3: TGTGCCAGCAGCTTAGACAGGTCCTTTACTGAAGCTTTCTTT. The V call is TRBV7-2, the J call TRBJ1-1; D is perhaps TRBD1 (5 bases). The V and J ends lost 1 base and 5 bases respectively, with 11 bases between them. Germline V CDR1 and CDR2: SGHTA, FQGNSA. This CDR3 spans 14 amino acids. Complete variable domain (other parts from reference TRBV7-2 and TRBJ1-1): GAGVSQSPSNKVTEKGKDVELRCDPISGHTALYWYRQSLGQGLEFLIYFQGNSAPDKSGLPSDRFSAERTGGSVSTLTIQRTQQEDSAVYLCASSLDRSFTEAFFGQGTRLTVV.

This clonotype was observed a handful of times. The chain carries TRBV6-5 and TRBJ2-1; 11 bases line up with TRBD2. This CDR3 contains 16 residues. In germline, CDR1 is MNHEY, CDR2 SVGAGI. Losses at the gene ends were 1 base for V and 10 bases for J; bases not matched to a gene: 9. Here the CDR3 reads CASSYWASGGYREQFF. CDR3 bases: TGTGCCAGCAGTTACTGGGCTAGCGGGGGGTATAGGGAGCAGTTCTTC.